This T cell receptor beta chain was obtained from a study of T-cell memory formation after mild COVID-19. 5'RACE primed at constant segments yielded TCR alpha and TCR beta cDNA libraries bearing sample barcodes and UMIs. TCRdb independently ran MiXCR on the 5' RACE reads; one entry per CDR3 protein. The table lists 250,000 or so distinct CDR3 sequences, 18% of them singletons. Study results and limitations: The study found contracting CD4+ clones mainly in CM and EM and contracting CD8+ clones in EMRA. CD4/CD8 balance held among clones contracting day 15 to 85, and later expanders leaned CD4+. In second-wave clones peaking day 37, SARS-CoV-2 specificity remained unconfirmed.

A single count supports this clonotype. Its antigen is as yet unknown. CDR1 DFQATT and CDR2 SNEGSKA come from the germline V gene (reference sequence). The CDR3 extends over 13 amino acids. After removal of 6 bases from V and 4 bases from J, the junction contained 6 bases not matched to a gene. This clonotype was sampled from a man between 18 and 35 years old who had mild COVID-19 (a few samples of this study predate the infection). Cell type and time point are not known. The chain recombines TRBV20-1 with TRBJ1-1; TRBD1 agrees at 9 bases. Sequencing was carried out using PBMCs or a T cell subset sorted from them (not recorded which). The CDR3 here is CSARDRVTTEAFF. The DNA of the CDR3 is TGCAGTGCGCGGGACAGGGTGACCACTGAAGCTTTCTTT.